These 23 T cell receptor beta chains share one sample of origin, sequenced in a study of blood T cell repertoires in COVID-19. Sequenced by immunoSEQ multiplex PCR; TCRdb stores in-frame clones only, minus some. The repertoire includes about 250,000 clones, 84% of them detected once, and approximately 4.8% sits in the top ten. Sample: peripheral blood. All receptors derive from a middle-aged man with active or convalescent COVID-19.

The V gene is TRBV12-3 or TRBV12-4, the J gene TRBJ1-2; the D gene is possibly TRBD1 (6 bases). This CDR3 has 13 amino acids. The ends were cut back, 6 bases at V and 2 bases at J, with 10 bases in the middle. CDR3 sequence reads: CASSAQGNYGYTF. DNA for the CDR3: TGTGCCAGCAGCGCACAGGGAAACTATGGCTACACCTTC.

The J gene is TRBJ2-7, the V gene TRBV27; tentative D call: TRBD2 (6 bases). Germline loops: CDR1 MNHEY, CDR2 SMNVEV (reference sequence). CDR3 length equals 13 residues. Trimming shortened V by 3 bases and J by 5 bases, and 11 bases separated the two germline ends. The chain's CDR3 is CASSLEGNHEQYF. The CDR3 nucleotides are TGTGCCAGCAGTTTGGAGGGAAACCACGAGCAGTACTTC.

The chain joins TRBV10-3 to TRBJ1-1; TRBD1 is a possible D gene (5 bases). This CDR3 has 15 amino acids. Trimming cost V 2 bases and J 3 bases, with 13 bases left between them. Germline values: CDR1 ENHRY, CDR2 SYGVKD. This chain's CDR3 is CAISERVGADTEAFF. The CDR3 DNA is TGTGCCATCAGTGAGAGGGTTGGGGCGGACACTGAAGCTTTCTTT.

V and J are TRBV2 and TRBJ2-7; 8 bases are a match to TRBD1. This CDR3 is built from 16 residues. Germline CDR1 and CDR2: SNHLY and FYNNEI. Trimming cost V 5 bases and J 4 bases; bases outside gene matches: 13. This chain's CDR3 is CASSSLRTGRIYEQYF. The CDR3, as DNA: TGTGCCAGCAGTTCCCTCAGGACAGGGCGCATTTACGAGCAGTACTTC.

The J gene is TRBJ2-7, the V gene TRBV28, with TRBD2 matching over 9 bases. The CDR3 consists of 18 residues. V trimming: 0 bases; J trimming: 2 bases; junction bases outside the gene matches: 11. Germline V CDR1 and CDR2: MDHEN, SYDVKM. The CDR3 region has the DNA TGTGCCAGCAGTTTATGGGGGGCTAGCGGGGAGAGAACCTACGAGCAGTACTTC. It is translated as CASSLWGASGERTYEQYF.

The gene calls are TRBV21-1 and TRBJ1-2. TRBV21-1 is recorded as a pseudogene. The CDR3 loop spans 15 amino acids. The CDR3 region has the DNA TGTGCCAGCAGCCTCCGGGGAGGACTGGGGTATGGCTACACCTTC. It yields the protein CASSLRGGLGYGYTF.

The chain links TRBV7-2 to TRBJ1-1, with 11 nucleotides matching TRBD1. The germline V gene has CDR1 SGHTA and CDR2 FQGNSA. J gave up 5 bases and V 6 bases, and 5 bases lay outside the gene matches. The CDR3 is 14 amino acids. The CDR3 DNA follows: TGTGCCAGCAGTGGGGACAGGGGGAGAACTGAAGCTTTCTTT. Residues: CASSGDRGRTEAFF.

This clone occurred once. The genes are TRBV7-6 and TRBJ1-6; 10 nucleotides line up with TRBD1. This CDR3 comprises 16 residues. The germline CDR1 and CDR2 sequences are SGHVS and FNYEAQ. V shed 1 base, J shed 7 bases, and the junction held 4 bases outside the gene matches. The CDR3 spells CASSLVSGQGNSPLHF. In DNA, the CDR3 is TGTGCCAGCAGCTTAGTTTCGGGACAGGGGAATTCACCCCTCCACTTT. Variable domain in full (rest from reference TRBV7-6 and TRBJ1-6): GAGVSQSPRYKVTKRGQDVALRCDPISGHVSLYWYRQALGQGPEFLTYFNYEAQQDKSGLPNDRFSAERPEGSISTLTIQRTEQRDSAMYRCASSLVSGQGNSPLHFGNGTRLTVT.

A note on this clone: Other nucleotide sequences in the sample specify the same CDR3. The chain has TRBV5-1 and TRBJ2-6; D call uncertain. The CDR3 sequence is 15 residues long. Trimming cost V 0 bases and J 3 bases, with 7 bases left between them. The germline gives CDR1 SGHRS, CDR2 YFSETQ. The CDR3 DNA sequence: TGCGCCAGCAGCTTGGGGAGCAGTGGGGCCAACGTCCTGACTTTC. It encodes CASSLGSSGANVLTF.

The chain employs TRBV11-2 and TRBJ2-7, with D possibly matching TRBD1 (6 bases). From germline, CDR1 is SGHAT and CDR2 FQNNGV. The CDR3 extends over 17 amino acids. Trimming took off 2 bases at V and 1 base at J, with 18 bases between the two ends. This CDR3 is CASSLPKTGPSSYEQYF. CDR3 nucleotide sequence: TGTGCCAGCAGCTTACCGAAGACAGGCCCGTCGTCCTACGAGCAGTACTTC.

This chain uses TRBV30 with TRBJ1-6, with D perhaps matching TRBD1 (5 bases). The CDR3 runs 15 residues. The germline gives CDR1 GTSNPN, CDR2 SVGIG (reference sequence). V was pared by 3 bases and J by 11 bases, with 20 bases between. The chain's CDR3 is CAWRVTGVGTPPLHF. The CDR3 region has the DNA TGTGCCTGGAGAGTGACGGGGGTCGGTACCCCACCCCTCCACTTT.

The rearrangement links TRBV7-8 to TRBJ2-1; TRBD2 matches 10 bases. CDR1 is SGHVS and CDR2 is FQNEAQ in the germline V gene. V lost 2 bases to trimming and J lost 4 bases; unmatched junction nucleotides: 2. The CDR3 is 15 residues long. Here the CDR3 reads CASSLLAGVYNEQFF. CDR3 bases: TGTGCCAGCAGCTTACTAGCGGGGGTATACAATGAGCAGTTCTTC.

Only a few counts were recorded for this clone. The rearrangement joins TRBV5-1 to TRBJ2-2; 10 positions match TRBD1. This CDR3 contains 19 residues. The V gene's germline CDR1 is SGHRS and CDR2 YFSETQ. J lost 4 bases, V lost 1 base, and 13 bases had no gene match. The DNA for the CDR3 is TGCGCCAGCAGCTTGATGGGACAGGGGAGCAATGCGGGCACCGGGGAGCTGTTTTTT. Amino acids: CASSLMGQGSNAGTGELFF.

The chain uses TRBV4-1 and TRBJ1-3; 9 bases are a match to TRBD1. This CDR3 has 16 amino acids. J gave up 2 bases and V 3 bases, and 5 bases lay outside the gene matches. The germline V gene encodes CDR1 MGHRA and CDR2 YSYEKL. CDR3 in DNA: TGCGCCAGCAGCCATCCCCGACAGGGGGCTGGAAACACCATATATTTT. It codes for CASSHPRQGAGNTIYF.

The rearrangement uses TRBV7-2 and TRBJ2-5; TRBD1 might be the D (6 bases). The germline CDR1 and CDR2 sequences are SGHTA and FQGNSA. The CDR3 sequence is 16 residues long. V was clipped by 2 bases and J by 2 bases, with 15 bases between them. In DNA form, the CDR3 reads TGTGCCAGCAGCTTAACGTCTCCTAGGGGGCAAGAGACCCAGTACTTC. Amino acids: CASSLTSPRGQETQYF.

The CDR3 sequence: CASSQDGLSGGAADTQYF. CDR3 in DNA: TGTGCCAGCAGCCAAGACGGTTTGAGCGGGGGGGCGGCAGATACGCAGTATTTT. The chain joins TRBV4-2 to TRBJ2-3; 10 bases agree with TRBD2. The CDR3 has 18 residues. CDR1 is LGHNA, CDR2 YNFKEQ, per germline. V lost 0 bases and J lost 4; bases outside the gene matches: 10.

The chain is built from TRBV25-1 and TRBJ2-4; 7 bases map to TRBD1. The CDR3 loop spans 14 amino acids. Germline lookup yields CDR1 MGHDK and CDR2 SYGVNS. The V and J ends lost 6 bases and 2 bases, in that order; junction bases with no gene match: 4. In nucleotides, the CDR3 is TGTGCCAGCAGCGCAGGGGGTTCCAAAAACATTCAGTACTTC. Its translation is CASSAGGSKNIQYF.

The V and J genes are TRBV4-1 and TRBJ2-5; TRBD2 is a possible D gene (5 bases). V was trimmed by 5 bases and J by 4 bases, leaving 11 bases between them. CDR1 and CDR2 from the germline V gene are MGHRA and YSYEKL. The CDR3 is 13 amino acids. The CDR3 sequence: CASSITRGETQYF. CDR3 sequence (DNA): TGCGCCAGCAGCATCACTAGAGGAGAGACCCAGTACTTC.

This clone appeared a single time. The V and J genes are TRBV3-1 (or the pseudogene TRBV3-2) and TRBJ1-2, with 8 nucleotides matching TRBD1. The length of the CDR3 is 16 residues. The trim removed 1 base at V and 4 bases at J, leaving 8 bases unmatched. Germline V gene sequence: CDR1 LGHDT, CDR2 YNNKEL (reference sequence). CDR3 region: CASSQGLTGVSYGYTF. DNA of the CDR3: TGTGCCAGCAGCCAAGGGCTGACAGGGGTTAGCTATGGCTACACCTTC.

The chain carries TRBV19 and TRBJ2-7, with TRBD2 as a possible D gene (5 bases). Trimming took off 7 bases at V and 2 bases at J, with 15 bases between the two ends. This CDR3 comprises 14 residues. Germline loops: CDR1 LNHDA, CDR2 SQIVND (reference sequence). CDR3 in amino acids: CASKAARGTYEQYF. For the CDR3, the DNA is TGTGCCAGTAAGGCCGCTCGAGGGACCTACGAGCAGTACTTC.

The rearrangement links TRBV2 to TRBJ1-1; maybe TRBD1 (5 bases). Trimming pared 4 bases from V and 1 base from J, leaving 7 bases between. The germline CDR1 and CDR2 sequences are SNHLY and FYNNEI. The CDR3 length is 13 residues. The CDR3 here is CASSAQGNTEAFF. CDR3 DNA: TGTGCCAGCAGTGCCCAGGGGAACACTGAAGCTTTCTTT.

The gene calls are TRBV6-4 and TRBJ1-5; no reliable D call. V dropped 3 bases and J dropped 3 bases, with 12 bases sitting between them. This CDR3 contains 15 residues. Germline values: CDR1 MRHNA, CDR2 SNTAGT. The chain's CDR3 is CASSEAPGFNQPQHF. DNA for the CDR3: TGTGCCAGCAGTGAGGCCCCGGGGTTCAATCAGCCCCAGCATTTT.

Points on this clone: One end of the junction does not line up with germline, which may come from a read error. This chain uses TRBV5-1 with TRBJ2-1; D possibly corresponds to TRBD2 (6 bases). CDR1 and CDR2 from the germline V gene are SGHRS and YFSETQ. The CDR3 totals 14 residues. The CDR3 sequence is CASSLDRDSRAQIF. CDR3 nucleotide sequence: TGCGCCAGCAGCTTGGACCGGGACTCCCGGGCCCAAATCTTC.